A selection of T cell receptor beta chains follows, all from one sample in a study of blood T cell repertoires in COVID-19. Measured with immunoSEQ multiplex PCR; TCRdb has only the in-frame clones, and not every one. The data contain around 100,000 clones, just over 90% of them singletons. Sequencing used peripheral blood. These TCRs come from a man aged 50 to 59 with acute or convalescent COVID-19. The CDR3 runs from the conserved cysteine through the conserved F or W. The order of the fields is clone size, V gene, J gene, D gene, CDR3 protein, CDR3 DNA. A D gene is named only where the DNA matches it firmly. Only part of the rows carry a size: once, few, many, or a class if the clone is expanded.

-,TRBV12-3/TRBV12-4,TRBJ1-1,-,CASTQGRSTEAFF,TGTGCCAGCACCCAGGGAAGGTCAACTGAAGCTTTCTTT
-,TRBV30,TRBJ2-2,-,CAWGSRGQGGELFF,TGTGCCTGGGGATCTAGGGGCCAAGGGGGGGAGCTGTTTTTT
few,TRBV30,TRBJ1-2,TRBD1,CAWSVGTGGLGYTF,TGTGCCTGGAGTGTAGGGACAGGGGGCTTGGGCTACACCTTC
-,TRBV21-1,TRBJ2-7,-,CASSFGLAPTYEQYF,TGTGCCAGCAGTTTTGGACTAGCCCCTACCTACGAGCAGTACTTC
-,TRBV5-1,TRBJ1-1,TRBD1,CASSLVAGGDTEAFF,TGCGCCAGCAGCTTGGTAGCAGGGGGAGACACTGAAGCTTTCTTT
-,TRBV19,TRBJ2-2,TRBD2,CATTGELAGRGELFF,TGTGCCACCACCGGAGAACTAGCGGGCCGCGGGGAGCTGTTTTTT
-,TRBV19,TRBJ2-5,TRBD2,CASKREEGFGETQYF,TGTGCCAGTAAGCGGGAGGAGGGTTTCGGGGAGACCCAGTACTTC
-,TRBV5-5,TRBJ1-2,-,CASRRVTDAMYGYTF,TGTGCCAGCAGGCGTGTAACAGACGCTATGTATGGCTACACCTTC
-,TRBV7-8,TRBJ1-2,TRBD1,CASSLRQGLNYGYTF,TGTGCCAGCAGCTTAAGACAGGGGCTTAACTATGGCTACACCTTC
-,TRBV19,TRBJ1-3,TRBD1,CASKGTGANTIYF,TGTGCCAGTAAGGGGACAGGGGCGAACACCATATATTTT
-,TRBV7-2,TRBJ2-1,-,CASSPDFNEQFF,TGTGCCAGCAGCCCGGACTTCAATGAGCAGTTCTTC
few,TRBV19,TRBJ1-5,-,CASSSGPTGPQHF,TGTGCCAGTAGTTCGGGACCGACAGGGCCCCAGCATTTT
-,TRBV6-2/TRBV6-3,TRBJ2-2,TRBD1,CASIPSFGTGMNTGELFF,TGTGCCAGCATCCCTAGCTTTGGGACAGGGATGAACACCGGGGAGCTGTTTTTT
-,TRBV7-9,TRBJ2-4,-,CASSFRQTDIQYF,TGTGCCAGCAGCTTCCGCCAAACGGACATTCAGTACTTC
-,TRBV14,TRBJ2-1,TRBD2,CASSQDRAGGHLFF,TGTGCCAGCAGCCAAGATAGGGCGGGAGGGCACCTGTTCTTC
-,TRBV4-1,TRBJ1-4,TRBD1,CASSPGQGTEKLFF,TGCGCCAGCAGCCCCGGACAGGGAACCGAAAAACTGTTTTTT
-,TRBV30,TRBJ1-2,-,CAWSALQGWNYGYTF,TGTGCCTGGAGTGCTCTACAGGGATGGAACTATGGCTACACCTTC
few,TRBV5-1,TRBJ2-2,TRBD2,CASSPLASNTGELFF,TGCGCCAGCAGCCCACTAGCGAGCAACACCGGGGAGCTGTTTTTT